Each of the 10 T cell receptor beta chains below was sequenced from the same sample in a study of cytotoxic CD8 clonotypes in ibrutinib-treated CLL (dated by TCRdb to the early 2020s). Libraries came from the immunoSEQ multiplex PCR assay. TCRdb carries this immuneACCESS record with in-frame sequences only. Its versions omit some clonotypes, under half of them owing to an unresolved V gene in the studies checked, with the rest unexplained. This sample gives 100,000 or so clones in total; 55% to 75% of them show up just once. About 40% of the sample goes to the ten largest clones. Interpreted using the paper, the time point label stands for: approximately 2 years on ibrutinib. The sample here was PBMCs, taken after 24 months of ibrutinib treatment. These TCRs come from a human donor with chronic lymphocytic leukemia.

This clone was seen only a few times. The chain has TRBV5-6 and TRBJ2-1, with D perhaps being TRBD1 or TRBD2 (5 bases each). CDR1 is SGHDT and CDR2 is YYEEEE in the germline V gene. The CDR3 totals 15 residues. Trimming shortened V by 5 bases and J by 5 bases, and 17 bases separated the two germline ends. Here the CDR3 reads CASSPWDRENNEQFF. CDR3 nucleotides: TGTGCCAGCAGTCCGTGGGACCGCGAGAACAATGAGCAGTTCTTC.

In the case of this clone: The identical CDR3 is also encoded by other nucleotide sequences in the sample. The CDR3, as DNA: TGTGCCAGCAGTGAAACTAGCGGGGGCACAGATACGCAGTATTTT. Residues: CASSETSGGTDTQYF. This chain links TRBV6-4 with TRBJ2-3, with 10 bases identical to TRBD2. Germline lookup yields CDR1 MRHNA and CDR2 SNTAGT. V dropped 3 bases and J dropped 1; count of bases not matched to a gene: 1. The CDR3 is made up of 15 amino acids.

Comment on this clone: One junction end disagrees with the germline gene, perhaps due to a read error. This sequence joins TRBV12-5 and TRBJ1-4; TRBD1 matches at 7 bases. The germline V gene encodes CDR1 LGHNT and CDR2 FRNRAP. The CDR3 loop spans 14 amino acids. CDR3 coding DNA: TGTGCTAGTGGGTTGGCAGGGGGATCCGGAAAACTGTTTTTT. Translated: CASGLAGGSGKLFF.

This clone was found a few times. The gene calls are TRBV19 and TRBJ1-5, with D perhaps matching TRBD1 (5 bases). Germline V CDR1 and CDR2: LNHDA, SQIVND (reference sequence). This CDR3 region has 15 residues. V shed 3 bases and J shed 9 bases, with 18 bases lying between them. The CDR3 nucleotides read TGTGCCAGTAGTATTTCCCCCCTCGACAGCGTGCCCCAGCATTTT. It specifies CASSISPLDSVPQHF.

This sequence joins TRBV11-3 and TRBJ2-7; possibly TRBD1 for D (5 bases). Germline V gives CDR1 SGHNT, CDR2 YENEEA. This CDR3 contains 16 residues. V dropped 0 bases and J dropped 3 bases, with 15 bases sitting between them. As DNA, the CDR3 is TGTGCCAGCAGCTTAGATCAGGGCAACAGAAACTACGAGCAGTACTTC. This encodes CASSLDQGNRNYEQYF. The full variable domain, with the rest looked up from reference TRBV11-3 and TRBJ2-7, is EAGVVQSPRYKIIEKKQPVAFWCNPISGHNTLYWYLQNLGQGPELLIRYENEEAVDDSQLPKDRFSAERLKGVDSTLKIQPAELGDSAVYLCASSLDQGNRNYEQYFGPGTRLTVT.

In its sample, this clone was seen a few times. The genes are TRBV7-3 and TRBJ2-6; 7 bases are a match to TRBD1. The germline CDR1 and CDR2 sequences are SGHTA and FQGTGA. The CDR3 has 18 residues. With 1 base clipped from V and 0 bases from J, the junction kept 6 bases outside the gene matches. The CDR3 nucleotides read TGTGCCAGCAGCTTAAGTCCCGGGACAGCCTCTGGGGCCAACGTCCTGACTTTC. Its protein product is CASSLSPGTASGANVLTF.

This clone was detected a few times. J is TRBJ2-2 and V is TRBV5-1, with TRBD2 identical over 12 bases. In germline, CDR1 is SGHRS, CDR2 YFSETQ. Unmatched junction bases numbered 5, after V lost 4 bases and J lost 4 bases. The CDR3 extends over 16 amino acids. The CDR3 nucleotides read TGCGCCAGCAGCCATACTAGCGGGGGGTCCACCGGGGAGCTGTTTTTT. Translation gives CASSHTSGGSTGELFF.

This clone was seen just once. Here the CDR3 reads CASSLLISGANVLTF. DNA of the CDR3: TGTGCCAGCAGCTTGCTGATCTCTGGGGCCAACGTCCTGACTTTC. The genes are TRBV5-6 and TRBJ2-6, with D uncertain. V lost 1 base to trimming and J lost 0 bases, with 5 bases between them. CDR3 length: 15 residues. Per the germline V gene, CDR1 is SGHDT and CDR2 is YYEEEE.

This clone has just a few counts. This chain connects TRBV10-2 to TRBJ1-1, with D hard to call. Trimming removed 5 bases at V and 1 base at J, with 8 bases between. Germline V CDR1 and CDR2: WSHSY, SAAADI. The CDR3 is 13 amino acids. CDR3 DNA sequence: TGCGCCAGCAGTATAGACCCGAACACTGAAGCTTTCTTT. Protein sequence: CASSIDPNTEAFF.

The V gene is TRBV19, the J gene TRBJ1-5; TRBD1 might be the D (5 bases). This CDR3 is 14 amino acids long. Germline values: CDR1 LNHDA, CDR2 SQIVND (reference sequence). The V gene lost 1 base and the J gene lost 4 bases, with 8 bases spanning the gap. CDR3 residues: CASSIVQGNQPQHF. The DNA for the CDR3 is TGTGCCAGTAGTATAGTTCAGGGAAATCAGCCCCAGCATTTT. The complete variable domain, with remaining parts taken from reference TRBV19 and TRBJ1-5, reads DGGITQSPKYLFRKEGQNVTLSCEQNLNHDAMYWYRQDPGQGLRLIYYSQIVNDFQKGDIAEGYSVSREKKESFPLTVTSAQKNPTAFYLCASSIVQGNQPQHFGDGTRLSIL.